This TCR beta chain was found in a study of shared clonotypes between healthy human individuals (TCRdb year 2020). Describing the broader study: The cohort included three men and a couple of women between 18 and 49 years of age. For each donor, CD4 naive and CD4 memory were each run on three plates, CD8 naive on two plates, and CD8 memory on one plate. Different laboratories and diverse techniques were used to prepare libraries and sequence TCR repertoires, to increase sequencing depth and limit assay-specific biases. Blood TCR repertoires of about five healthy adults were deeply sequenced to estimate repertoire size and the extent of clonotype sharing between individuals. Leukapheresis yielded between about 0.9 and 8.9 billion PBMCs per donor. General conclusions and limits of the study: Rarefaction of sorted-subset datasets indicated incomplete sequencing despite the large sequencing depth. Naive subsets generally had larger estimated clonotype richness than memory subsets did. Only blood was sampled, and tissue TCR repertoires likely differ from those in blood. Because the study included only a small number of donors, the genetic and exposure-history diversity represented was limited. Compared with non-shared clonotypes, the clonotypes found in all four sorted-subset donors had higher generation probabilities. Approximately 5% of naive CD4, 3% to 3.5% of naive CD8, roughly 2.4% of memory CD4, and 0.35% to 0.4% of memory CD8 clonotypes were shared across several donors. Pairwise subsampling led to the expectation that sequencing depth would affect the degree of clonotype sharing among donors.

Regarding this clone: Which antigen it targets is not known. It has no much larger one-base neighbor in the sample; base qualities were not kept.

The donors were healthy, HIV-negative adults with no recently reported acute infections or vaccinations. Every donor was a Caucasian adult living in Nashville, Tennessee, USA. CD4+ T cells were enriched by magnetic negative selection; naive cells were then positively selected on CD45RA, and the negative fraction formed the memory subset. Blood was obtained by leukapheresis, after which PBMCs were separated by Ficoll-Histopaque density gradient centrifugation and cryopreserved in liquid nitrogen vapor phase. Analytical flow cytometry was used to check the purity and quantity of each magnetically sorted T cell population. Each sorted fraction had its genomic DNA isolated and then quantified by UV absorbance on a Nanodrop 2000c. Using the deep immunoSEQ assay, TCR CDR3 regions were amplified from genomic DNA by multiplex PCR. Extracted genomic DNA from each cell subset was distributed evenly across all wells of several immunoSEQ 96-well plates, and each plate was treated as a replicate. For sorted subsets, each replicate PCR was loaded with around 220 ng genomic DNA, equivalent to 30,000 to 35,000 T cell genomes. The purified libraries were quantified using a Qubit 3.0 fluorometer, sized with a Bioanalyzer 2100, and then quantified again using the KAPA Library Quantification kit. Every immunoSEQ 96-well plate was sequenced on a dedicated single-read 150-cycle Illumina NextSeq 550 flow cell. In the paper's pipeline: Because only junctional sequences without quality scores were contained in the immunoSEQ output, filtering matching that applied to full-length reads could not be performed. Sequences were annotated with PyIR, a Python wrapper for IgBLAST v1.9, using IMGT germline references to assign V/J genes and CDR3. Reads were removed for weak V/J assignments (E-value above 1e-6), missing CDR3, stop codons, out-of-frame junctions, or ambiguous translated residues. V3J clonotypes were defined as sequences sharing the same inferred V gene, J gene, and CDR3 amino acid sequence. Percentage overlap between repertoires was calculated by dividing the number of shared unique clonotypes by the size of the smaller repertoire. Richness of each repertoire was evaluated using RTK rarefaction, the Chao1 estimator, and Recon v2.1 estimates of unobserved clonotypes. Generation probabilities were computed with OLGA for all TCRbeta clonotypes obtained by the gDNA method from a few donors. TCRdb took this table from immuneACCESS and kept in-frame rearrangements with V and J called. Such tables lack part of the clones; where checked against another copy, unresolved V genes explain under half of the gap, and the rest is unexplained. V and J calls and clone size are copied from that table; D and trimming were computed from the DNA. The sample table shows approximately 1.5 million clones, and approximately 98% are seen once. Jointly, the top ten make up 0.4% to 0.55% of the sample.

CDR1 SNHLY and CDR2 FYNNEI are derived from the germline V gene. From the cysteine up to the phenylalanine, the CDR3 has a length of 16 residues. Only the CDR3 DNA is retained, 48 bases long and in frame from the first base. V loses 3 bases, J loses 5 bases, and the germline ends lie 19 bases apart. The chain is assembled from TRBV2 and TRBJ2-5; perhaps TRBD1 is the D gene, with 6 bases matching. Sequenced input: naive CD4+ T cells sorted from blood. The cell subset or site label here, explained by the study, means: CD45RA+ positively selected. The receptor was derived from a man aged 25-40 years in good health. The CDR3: CASSDSGGLFGETQYF. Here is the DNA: TGTGCCAGCAGTGACTCTGGGGGCCTCTTTGGGGAGACCCAGTACTTC.